The text below deals with one T cell receptor (beta chain). Its specific antigen is unknown. No base-level quality is on record; no much larger clone is a single base apart. Genomic DNA was isolated using the Qiagen DNeasy kit from unsorted PBMCs as well as from negatively selected CD4+ and CD8+ fractions. Using primers that anneal to V and J segments, immunoSEQ multiplex PCR amplified the TCR beta CDR3 regions. A synthetic immune receptor repertoire was used to minimize amplification bias, and any remaining bias was removed computationally after sequencing. The paper's data handling went like this. Repertoire diversity was quantified as the Shannon entropy index using custom Python scripts. Unsorted, CD4+ and CD8+ repertoires were analyzed separately, except in combined analyses where CD4+ and CD8+ sequences were merged in silico. A clone was considered expanded if an increase in frequency of at least 2-fold after treatment relative to C1D1 was found, and a pseudocount of 0.5 was applied to clones undetected at baseline. Clones with 0 or 1 copy at C1D1 were classified as singleton clones, and clones with 2 or more copies were classified as non-singleton clones. Clones expanded in unsorted samples were assigned a CD4+, CD8+ or unknown annotation through matching of protein sequences in sorted samples from the same patient. Wilcoxon tests on paired samples were used to test changes in diversity from C1D1 to C4D1. TCRdb carries this immuneACCESS record with in-frame sequences only. Its versions omit some clonotypes, under half of them owing to an unresolved V gene in the studies checked, with the rest unexplained. V and J calls and clone size come straight from that table; D and trimming were deduced from the DNA. The sample table records approximately 12,000 clones; 90% to 95% of these occur just once. The top ten clonotypes cover approximately 20% of the sample.

V loses 2 bases, J loses 4 bases, and the germline ends lie 12 bases apart. Looking up the germline V gene yields CDR1 MNHNS and CDR2 SASEGT. The CDR3 goes from the cysteine to the phenylalanine over 15 residues. This entry keeps only the CDR3 DNA: 45 bases, framed from base 1. Explained via the paper, the time point label denotes: cycle 1 day 1 (C1D1), immediately before nivolumab initiation. Every trial patient had relapsed after autologous stem cell transplantation, and cohorts A, B and C differed in prior brentuximab vedotin exposure. The trial cohort comprised roughly 50 patients with relapsed/refractory classical Hodgkin lymphoma whose best overall responses were complete response, partial response or progressive disease. Single-agent nivolumab was administered to trial patients in the multi-cohort phase II CheckMate 205 trial. Best overall response was determined by an independent review committee according to the 2007 International Working Group response criteria. Trial PBMCs were collected just before the start of nivolumab (C1D1) and during therapy at cycle 2 day 1 and cycle 4 day 1. Peripheral blood was collected in 8 mL Vacutainer Cell Preparation Tubes, from which PBMCs were isolated by centrifugation and then cryopreserved.

This record comes from a study of PD-1 blockade in classical Hodgkin lymphoma (dated by TCRdb to 2020 to 2021). Study-level background: Nivolumab dosing was 3 mg/kg intravenously every 2 weeks, continuing until either disease progression or unacceptable toxicity. To define a peripheral blood immune signature of response to PD-1 blockade in classical Hodgkin lymphoma, the study combined TCR beta sequencing with CyTOF. On the study overall, not on this receptor specifically: Lower diversity was seen in patients whose nivolumab began less than 1 year after ASCT, and these patients were left out of later analyses so that immune reconstitution would not confound the results. Baseline TCR diversity was reported to be lower in newly diagnosed patients than in healthy donors, and even lower in relapsed/refractory patients. Trial patients with a complete response had baseline diversity similar to that of newly diagnosed patients, while partial responders and progressors had significantly lower diversity. A significant rise by C4D1 was seen in CD4+ but not CD8+ TCR diversity (p=0.0027 vs p=0.16), with the rise being most apparent in complete responders (p=0.02). The study was limited to a single clinical trial cohort, and causes of repertoire differences, possibly disease activity or prior therapy, remained undefined.

The source is a human donor with classical Hodgkin lymphoma. The rearranged chain carries TRBV6-1 and TRBJ2-1; perhaps TRBD2 is the D gene, with 6 bases matching. Sequencing used peripheral blood mononuclear cells (PBMCs), obtained at baseline. The CDR3 region: CASSEYLAQYNEQFF. Here is the DNA: TGTGCCAGCAGTGAATATCTAGCGCAATACAATGAGCAGTTCTTC.